These 19 T cell receptor beta chains share one sample of origin, sequenced in a study of PD-1 blockade in classical Hodgkin lymphoma. Regarding time point: cycle 4 day 1 (C4D1), after 6 weeks of nivolumab. All trial patients relapsed after autologous stem cell transplantation. Some clones are missing from TCRdb's copy, which holds only in-frame ones; the method was immunoSEQ multiplex PCR. This sample yields more than 95,000 clones, of which about nine tenths are seen a single time; under 20% belongs to the top ten. Specimen: peripheral blood mononuclear cells (PBMCs), collected before the fourth cycle of nivolumab. The receptors shown here come from a human donor with classical Hodgkin lymphoma.

In the case of this clone: One end of the junction fails to match germline, which may point to a read error. This sample also contains other DNA sequences that code for the same CDR3. V is TRBV6-5 and J is TRBJ1-3, with D possibly matching TRBD1 (5 bases). From germline, CDR1 is MNHEY and CDR2 SVGAGI. CDR3 size: 15 residues. CDR3 coding DNA: TGTGCCAGCCGAACGGACACCAGCTCTGGGAACACCATATATTTT. The encoded protein is CASRTDTSSGNTIYF.

CDR3 sequence (DNA): TGCAGCGTTGAAGCGGGTAGCAGTGCGTCCTACGAGCAGTACTTC. Its translation is CSVEAGSSASYEQYF. The chain employs TRBV29-1 and TRBJ2-5, with D hard to call. The J call is in doubt because the DNA end fits TRBJ2-7 better. CDR3 size: 15 residues. Per germline, CDR1 SQVTM and CDR2 ANQGSEA.

This rearrangement joins TRBV27 to TRBJ1-5; 8 bases agree with TRBD1. The V gene end was trimmed by 5 bases and the J gene end by 6 bases; junction bases not matched to a gene: 6. Germline V CDR1 and CDR2: MNHEY, SMNVEV (reference sequence). This CDR3 is 14 amino acids long. The CDR3 spells CASSNGQGRQPQHF. DNA of the CDR3: TGTGCCAGCAGTAACGGACAGGGTCGTCAGCCCCAGCATTTT.

The chain carries TRBV7-2 and TRBJ2-1; 11 bases map to TRBD2. The CDR3 length is 15 residues. V dropped 2 bases and J dropped 5; count of bases not matched to a gene: 2. The germline CDR1 and CDR2 sequences are SGHTA and FQGNSA. CDR3: CASSLTSGGHNEQFF. In DNA, the CDR3 is TGTGCCAGCAGCTTAACTAGCGGGGGTCACAATGAGCAGTTCTTC.

The V gene is TRBV10-1, the J gene TRBJ2-1; D may be TRBD2 (6 bases). The CDR3 totals 13 residues. V was pared by 4 bases and J by 4 bases, with 8 bases between. CDR1 WNHNN and CDR2 SYGVQD come from the germline V gene (reference sequence). This chain's CDR3 is CASSGGVYNEQFF. CDR3 bases: TGCGCCAGCAGTGGGGGGGTATACAATGAGCAGTTCTTC.

The rearrangement joins TRBV10-1 to TRBJ1-5; TRBD1 might be the D (5 bases). CDR1 and CDR2 from the germline V gene are WNHNN and SYGVQD (reference sequence). The V end lost 4 bases, the J end lost 3 bases, and 7 bases lay between the germline ends. The CDR3 totals 13 residues. The CDR3 nucleotides read TGCGCCAGCAGTGGGGACTTCAATCAGCCCCAGCATTTT. Amino acids: CASSGDFNQPQHF.

This clone has ten or more counts. J is TRBJ2-7 and V is TRBV7-2, with D perhaps matching TRBD2 (5 bases). V was clipped by 1 base and J by 5 bases, with 9 bases between them. In germline, CDR1 is SGHTA, CDR2 FQGNSA. The CDR3 runs to 13 residues. The CDR3 DNA is TGTGCCAGCAGCTTAGTTTTCGGGGACGAGCAGTACTTC. Its translation: CASSLVFGDEQYF. Supplemented by reference TRBV7-2 and TRBJ2-7, the full variable domain reads GAGVSQSPSNKVTEKGKDVELRCDPISGHTALYWYRQSLGQGLEFLIYFQGNSAPDKSGLPSDRFSAERTGGSVSTLTIQRTQQEDSAVYLCASSLVFGDEQYFGPGTRLTVT.

The V gene is TRBV4-3, the J gene TRBJ2-5, with 10 bases identical to TRBD2. The length of the CDR3 is 14 residues. V lost 2 bases to trimming and J lost 5 bases; unmatched junction nucleotides: 2. CDR1 and CDR2 (germline): LGHNA, YSLEER. CDR3 in amino acids: CASSQTSGTETQYF. As DNA, the CDR3 is TGCGCCAGCAGCCAAACTAGCGGGACTGAGACCCAGTACTTC.

CDR3 region: CASSLGAGGRHTF. CDR3 sequence (DNA): TGTGCCAGCAGTTTAGGGGCAGGGGGCCGCCACACCTTC. V usage is TRBV28 and J usage is TRBJ1-2; 8 bases map to TRBD1. This CDR3 is built from 13 residues. Germline CDR1 reads MDHEN; CDR2 reads SYDVKM. V dropped 2 bases and J dropped 12; count of bases not matched to a gene: 8.

As concerns this clone: Relative to the germline gene, one junction end is altered; a read error may explain this. This specimen includes other DNA sequences encoding the same CDR3. The chain has TRBV29-1 and TRBJ2-2; possibly TRBD1 for D (5 bases). This CDR3 has 14 residues. Germline assignment: CDR1 SQVTM and CDR2 ANQGSEA. The CDR3, as DNA: TGCAGCGTTCAATGGGGCTCGGCCACCGGAGAGCTGTTTTTT. Translating gives CSVQWGSATGELFF.

The chain is built from TRBV10-2 and TRBJ2-2; D remains ambiguous. The CDR3 totals 20 residues. Germline V gene lookup returns CDR1 WSHSY and CDR2 SAAADI. The V end was cut by 0 bases, the J end by 0 bases, with 20 bases between. DNA for the CDR3: TGCGCCAGCAGTGAGTCGGGCAGGCCAAGCAGATACGCGAACACCGGGGAGCTGTTTTTT. Amino acids: CASSESGRPSRYANTGELFF.

This chain uses TRBV18 with TRBJ2-7, with 7 positions matching TRBD1. Germline values: CDR1 KGHSH, CDR2 LQKENI. The V gene end was trimmed by 5 bases and the J gene end by 2 bases; junction bases not matched to a gene: 6. The CDR3 runs to 14 residues. Here the CDR3 reads CASSLDRATYEQYF. CDR3 DNA sequence: TGTGCCAGCTCATTAGACAGGGCCACCTACGAGCAGTACTTC. Filled out from reference TRBV18 and TRBJ2-7, the complete variable domain reads NAGVMQNPRHLVRRRGQEARLRCSPMKGHSHVYWYRQLPEEGLKFMVYLQKENIIDESGMPKERFSAEFPKEGPSILRIQQVVRGDSAAYFCASSLDRATYEQYFGPGTRLTVT.

This rearrangement joins TRBV7-9 to TRBJ2-7; no clear D. The CDR3 sequence is 12 residues long. Between the trimmed V and J ends, which lost 2 bases and 3 bases, there was a span of 5 bases. Germline CDR1 and CDR2: SEHNR and FQNEAQ (reference sequence). CDR3 region: CASSLFDYEQYF. In nucleotides, the CDR3 is TGTGCCAGCAGCTTATTCGACTACGAGCAGTACTTC.

The rearrangement uses TRBV14 and TRBJ2-7, with no clear D. This CDR3 has 20 amino acids. CDR1 is SGHDN, CDR2 FVKESK, per germline. Trimming left V 1 base short and J 0 bases short, with 25 bases between. CDR3 nucleotide sequence: TGTGCCAGCAGCCAAGCTTCCGGAAGATCTGGTTTATCTGGCTCCTACGAGCAGTACTTC. Its translation: CASSQASGRSGLSGSYEQYF.

The genes are TRBV27 and TRBJ2-1; 7 nucleotides align to TRBD2. The CDR3 extends over 16 amino acids. Germline V gene lookup returns CDR1 MNHEY and CDR2 SMNVEV (reference sequence). V lost 5 bases, J lost 2 bases, and 9 bases stayed unmatched. The chain's CDR3 is CASSTFPGLPYNEQFF. DNA for the CDR3: TGTGCCAGCAGTACCTTCCCGGGACTACCCTACAATGAGCAGTTCTTC.

DNA of the CDR3: TGTGCCAGCAGACCGGGACACCTGAACACTGAAGCTTTCTTT. Its translation is CASRPGHLNTEAFF. The chain employs TRBV6-5 and TRBJ1-1, with TRBD1 as a possible D gene (6 bases). Trimming removed 6 bases from V and 0 bases from J, with 11 bases in between. The germline V gene has CDR1 MNHEY and CDR2 SVGAGI. The CDR3 sequence is 14 residues long.

This clone was counted a single time. The chain joins TRBV25-1 to TRBJ2-5; D is unresolved. This CDR3 region has 10 residues. V shed 8 bases and J shed 5 bases, with 6 bases lying between them. Per the germline V gene, CDR1 is MGHDK and CDR2 is SYGVNS. CDR3 region: CASREETQYF. As DNA, the CDR3 is TGTGCCAGCCGCGAGGAGACCCAGTACTTC.

This chain connects TRBV30 to TRBJ1-5; D is perhaps TRBD1 (6 bases). Per the germline V gene, CDR1 is GTSNPN and CDR2 is SVGIG (reference sequence). V dropped 3 bases and J dropped 3 bases, with 18 bases sitting between them. The CDR3 spans 16 residues. CDR3 nucleotide sequence: TGTGCCTGGAGCCCTAGGGGGGGGTGGAACAATCAGCCCCAGCATTTT. Translating gives CAWSPRGGWNNQPQHF. Full variable domain (remainder filled in from reference TRBV30 and TRBJ1-5): SQTIHQWPATLVQPVGSPLSLECTVEGTSNPNLYWYRQAAGRGLQLLFYSVGIGQISSEVPQNLSASRPQDRQFILSSKKLLLSDSGFYLCAWSPRGGWNNQPQHFGDGTRLSIL.

The CDR3 DNA sequence: TGTGCCAGCAGCCCCGGGGGGGGTGGAAACACCATATATTTT. This codes for CASSPGGGGNTIYF. The genes are TRBV6-6 and TRBJ1-3, with D possibly matching TRBD1 (5 bases). Germline loops: CDR1 MNHNY, CDR2 SVGAGI (reference sequence). Between the trimmed V and J ends, which lost 6 bases and 3 bases, there was a span of 12 bases. The CDR3 has 14 amino acids.